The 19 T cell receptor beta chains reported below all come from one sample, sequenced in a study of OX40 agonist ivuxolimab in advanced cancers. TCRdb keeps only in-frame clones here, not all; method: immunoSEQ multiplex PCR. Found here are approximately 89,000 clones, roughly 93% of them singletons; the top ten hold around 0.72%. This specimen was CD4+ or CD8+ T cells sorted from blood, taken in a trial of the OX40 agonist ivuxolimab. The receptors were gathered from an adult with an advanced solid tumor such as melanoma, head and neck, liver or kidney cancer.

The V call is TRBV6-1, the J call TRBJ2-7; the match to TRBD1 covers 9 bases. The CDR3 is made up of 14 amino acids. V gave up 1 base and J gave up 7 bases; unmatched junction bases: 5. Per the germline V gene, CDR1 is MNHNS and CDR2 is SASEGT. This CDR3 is CASSEDYRGREQYF. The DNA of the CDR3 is TGTGCCAGCAGTGAAGATTACAGGGGGCGAGAGCAGTACTTC.

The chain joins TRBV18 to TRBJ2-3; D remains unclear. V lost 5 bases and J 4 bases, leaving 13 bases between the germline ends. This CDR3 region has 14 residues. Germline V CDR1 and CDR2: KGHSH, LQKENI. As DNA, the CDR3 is TGTGCCAGCTCATCTCCACCAATAGCAGATACGCAGTATTTT. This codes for CASSSPPIADTQYF.

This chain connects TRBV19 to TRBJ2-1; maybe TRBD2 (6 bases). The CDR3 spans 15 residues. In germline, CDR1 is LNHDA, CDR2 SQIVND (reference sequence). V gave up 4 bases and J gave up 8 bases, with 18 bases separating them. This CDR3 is CASSTGGTAAYEQFF. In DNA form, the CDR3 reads TGTGCCAGTAGTACCGGAGGGACGGCCGCGTATGAGCAGTTCTTC.

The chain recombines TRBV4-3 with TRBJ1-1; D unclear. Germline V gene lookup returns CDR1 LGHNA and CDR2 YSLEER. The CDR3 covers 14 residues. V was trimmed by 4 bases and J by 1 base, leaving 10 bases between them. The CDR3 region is CASSRWEGNTEAFF. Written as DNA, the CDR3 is TGCGCCAGCAGCCGTTGGGAGGGGAACACTGAAGCTTTCTTT.

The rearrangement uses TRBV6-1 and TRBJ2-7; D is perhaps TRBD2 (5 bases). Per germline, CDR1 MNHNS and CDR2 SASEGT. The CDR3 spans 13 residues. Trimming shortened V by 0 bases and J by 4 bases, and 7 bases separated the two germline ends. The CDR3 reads CASSEADWYEQYF. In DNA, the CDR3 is TGTGCCAGCAGTGAAGCGGACTGGTACGAGCAGTACTTC.

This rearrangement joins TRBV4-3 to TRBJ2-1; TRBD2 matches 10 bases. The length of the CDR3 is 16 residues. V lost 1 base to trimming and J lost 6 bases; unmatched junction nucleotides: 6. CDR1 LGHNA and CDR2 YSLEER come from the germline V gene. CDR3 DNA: TGCGCCAGCAGCCAAGTAGCGGGGGGCGTCTTCAATGAGCAGTTCTTC. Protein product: CASSQVAGGVFNEQFF.

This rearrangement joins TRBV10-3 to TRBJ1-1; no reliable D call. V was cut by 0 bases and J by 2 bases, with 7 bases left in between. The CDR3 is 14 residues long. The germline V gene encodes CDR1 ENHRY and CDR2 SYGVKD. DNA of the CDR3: TGTGCCATCAGTGAGTCCCCAGGCAACACTGAAGCTTTCTTT. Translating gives CAISESPGNTEAFF.

The CDR3 region has the DNA TGCGCCAGCAGCTTGGCCAGCCCGGGGGATACGCAGTATTTT. Encoded protein: CASSLASPGDTQYF. The gene calls are TRBV5-1 and TRBJ2-3; D might be TRBD2 (5 bases). CDR1 is SGHRS, CDR2 YFSETQ, per germline. Trimming took 0 bases from V and 6 from J, leaving 11 bases between them. The CDR3 consists of 14 residues.

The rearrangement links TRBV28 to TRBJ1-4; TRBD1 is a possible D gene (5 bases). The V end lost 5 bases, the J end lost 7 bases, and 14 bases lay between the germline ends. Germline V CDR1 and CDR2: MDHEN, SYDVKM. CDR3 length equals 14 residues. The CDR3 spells CASSIQGSGEKLFF. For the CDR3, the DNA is TGTGCCAGCAGTATTCAGGGTTCGGGTGAAAAACTGTTTTTT.

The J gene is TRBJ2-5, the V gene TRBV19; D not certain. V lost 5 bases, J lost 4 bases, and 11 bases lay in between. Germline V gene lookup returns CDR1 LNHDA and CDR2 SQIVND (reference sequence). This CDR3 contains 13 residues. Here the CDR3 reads CASSLTWGETQYF. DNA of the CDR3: TGTGCCAGTAGTCTAACCTGGGGAGAGACCCAGTACTTC.

The CDR3 is CAIRDSPASYEQYF. The CDR3 nucleotides read TGTGCCATCAGGGACTCGCCCGCCTCCTACGAGCAGTACTTC. V usage is TRBV10-3 and J usage is TRBJ2-7; the D gene is possibly TRBD2 (5 bases). Germline V gives CDR1 ENHRY, CDR2 SYGVKD. The length of the CDR3 is 14 residues. V lost 6 bases, J lost 0 bases, and 12 bases lay in between.

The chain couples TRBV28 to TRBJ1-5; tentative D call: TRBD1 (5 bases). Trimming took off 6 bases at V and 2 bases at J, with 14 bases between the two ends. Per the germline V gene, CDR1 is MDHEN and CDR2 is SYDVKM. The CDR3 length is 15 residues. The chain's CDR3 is CASSQSRVGNQPQHF. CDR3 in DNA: TGTGCCAGCAGCCAAAGCAGGGTAGGCAATCAGCCCCAGCATTTT.

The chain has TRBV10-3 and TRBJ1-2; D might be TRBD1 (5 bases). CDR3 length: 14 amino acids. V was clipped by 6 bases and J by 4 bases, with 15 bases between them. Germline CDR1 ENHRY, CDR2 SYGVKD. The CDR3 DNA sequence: TGTGCCATCAGCGACAGCCCGCCAATCTATGGCTACACCTTC. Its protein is CAISDSPPIYGYTF.

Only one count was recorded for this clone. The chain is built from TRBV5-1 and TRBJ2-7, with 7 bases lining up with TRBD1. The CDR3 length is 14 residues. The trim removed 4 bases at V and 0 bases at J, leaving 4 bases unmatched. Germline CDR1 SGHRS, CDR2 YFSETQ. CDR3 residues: CASSQQGNSYEQYF. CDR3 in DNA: TGCGCCAGCAGCCAACAGGGGAACTCCTACGAGCAGTACTTC.

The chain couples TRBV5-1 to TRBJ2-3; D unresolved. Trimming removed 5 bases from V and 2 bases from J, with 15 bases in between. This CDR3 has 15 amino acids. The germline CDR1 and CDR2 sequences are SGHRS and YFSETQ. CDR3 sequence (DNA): TGCGCCAGCAGGTCGATATCCTCCCCCACAGATACGCAGTATTTT. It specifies CASRSISSPTDTQYF. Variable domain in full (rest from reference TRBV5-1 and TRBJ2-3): KAGVTQTPRYLIKTRGQQVTLSCSPISGHRSVSWYQQTPGQGLQFLFEYFSETQRNKGNFPGRFSGRQFSNSRSEMNVSTLELGDSALYLCASRSISSPTDTQYFGPGTRLTVL.

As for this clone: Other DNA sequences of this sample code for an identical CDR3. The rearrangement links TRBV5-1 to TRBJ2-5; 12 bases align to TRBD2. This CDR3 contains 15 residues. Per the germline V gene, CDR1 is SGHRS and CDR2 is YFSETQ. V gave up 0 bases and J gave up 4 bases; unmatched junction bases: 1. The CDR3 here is CASSLVLAGGETQYF. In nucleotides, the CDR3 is TGCGCCAGCAGCTTGGTACTAGCGGGGGGAGAGACCCAGTACTTC.

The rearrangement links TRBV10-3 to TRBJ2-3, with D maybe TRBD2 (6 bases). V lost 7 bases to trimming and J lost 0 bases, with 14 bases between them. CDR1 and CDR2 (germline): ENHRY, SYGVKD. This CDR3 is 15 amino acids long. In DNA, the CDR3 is TGTGCCATCACTCAACTAGCAGCTAGCACAGATACGCAGTATTTT. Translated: CAITQLAASTDTQYF.

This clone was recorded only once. The CDR3 DNA follows: TGTGCCAGCAGCTTGAATTGGGTTGCTTCTGAGCAGTTCTTC. Amino acid sequence: CASSLNWVASEQFF. The gene calls are TRBV7-2 and TRBJ2-1; D uncertain. CDR3 length equals 14 residues. V was pared by 3 bases and J by 9 bases, with 15 bases between. Germline V CDR1 and CDR2: SGHTA, FQGNSA. Together with reference TRBV7-2 and TRBJ2-1, the CDR3 gives the full variable domain: GAGVSQSPSNKVTEKGKDVELRCDPISGHTALYWYRQSLGQGLEFLIYFQGNSAPDKSGLPSDRFSAERTGGSVSTLTIQRTQQEDSAVYLCASSLNWVASEQFFGPGTRLTVL.

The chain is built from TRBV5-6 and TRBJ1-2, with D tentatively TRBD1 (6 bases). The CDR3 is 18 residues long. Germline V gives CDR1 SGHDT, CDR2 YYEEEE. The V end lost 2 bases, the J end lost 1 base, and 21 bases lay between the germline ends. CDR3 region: CASSFQRSGGAVNYGYTF. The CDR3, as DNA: TGTGCCAGCAGCTTCCAACGCAGTGGGGGCGCAGTTAACTATGGCTACACCTTC.